These T cell receptor beta chains were read from a single sample in a study of cytomegalovirus exposure and HLA in healthy donors. The assay was immunoSEQ multiplex PCR, and TCRdb's table has in-frame clones only and misses some. The sample comprises over 150,000 clones, roughly 80% of which are singletons, and roughly an eighth rests with the top ten. Material: PBMCs. The receptors derive from a woman between 50 and 59 years old in good health and CMV-seropositive. CDR3s include the opening cysteine and the closing phenylalanine or tryptophan. Fields, in order: D gene, J gene, clone size, V gene, CDR3 DNA, CDR3 protein. The D gene is left open where the match is weak. Clone size, where shown, is once, few, many, or a class for clones that have expanded.

d_call: TRBD1
j_call: TRBJ1-1
clone_size: NA
v_call: TRBV7-2
cdr3_nt: TGTGCCAGCAGCTTAAATGGACAGGGGAACTCTGAAGCTTTCTTT
cdr3_aa: CASSLNGQGNSEAFF

d_call: TRBD1
j_call: TRBJ2-1
clone_size: NA
v_call: TRBV5-5
cdr3_nt: TGTGCCAGCAGCTTACATCCAGGGGGAAAGAATGAGCAGTTCTTC
cdr3_aa: CASSLHPGGKNEQFF

d_call: NA
j_call: TRBJ1-1
clone_size: few
v_call: TRBV6-1
cdr3_nt: TGTGCCAGCAGTCTCAGGGTATGGGGCACTGAAGCTTTCTTT
cdr3_aa: CASSLRVWGTEAFF

d_call: NA
j_call: TRBJ1-6
clone_size: NA
v_call: TRBV2
cdr3_nt: TGTGCCAGCAGTGAATCCGAGACCTATAATTCACCCCTCCACTTT
cdr3_aa: CASSESETYNSPLHF

d_call: NA
j_call: TRBJ1-1
clone_size: NA
v_call: TRBV18
cdr3_nt: TGTGCCAGCTCACCCCGGCAGGTCTTGAACACTGAAGCTTTCTTT
cdr3_aa: CASSPRQVLNTEAFF

d_call: TRBD2
j_call: TRBJ2-2
clone_size: NA
v_call: TRBV6-6
cdr3_nt: TGTGCCGGCCAGCGGGGGAGTCCGACCGGGGAGCTGTTTTTT
cdr3_aa: CAGQRGSPTGELFF

d_call: TRBD2
j_call: TRBJ2-1
clone_size: few
v_call: TRBV11-2
cdr3_nt: TGTGCCAGCAGCTTATTCGGGACTAGCGGGGCGAGCTCCTACAATGAGCAGTTCTTC
cdr3_aa: CASSLFGTSGASSYNEQFF

d_call: NA
j_call: TRBJ2-1
clone_size: NA
v_call: TRBV4-1
cdr3_nt: TGCGCCAGCAGCCAAGATATTTCCGGTGAGCAGTTCTTC
cdr3_aa: CASSQDISGEQFF

d_call: NA
j_call: TRBJ1-2
clone_size: NA
v_call: TRBV9
cdr3_nt: TGTGCCAGTACCCCCGGCCAGAGAGGTGGCTATGGCTACACCTTC
cdr3_aa: CASTPGQRGGYGYTF

d_call: TRBD2
j_call: TRBJ2-1
clone_size: NA
v_call: TRBV10-3
cdr3_nt: TGTGCCATCAGTGAGCCTAGCGGGGTGAGCTCCTACAATGAGCAGTTCTTC
cdr3_aa: CAISEPSGVSSYNEQFF

d_call: NA
j_call: TRBJ2-5
clone_size: NA
v_call: TRBV18
cdr3_nt: TGTGCCAGCTCACCACCGAGGGGGGGGGAGGGAGAGACCCAGTACTTC
cdr3_aa: CASSPPRGGEGETQYF

d_call: NA
j_call: TRBJ1-2
clone_size: NA
v_call: TRBV27
cdr3_nt: TGTGCCAGCAGCGGACCGGGGAACTATGGCTACACCTTC
cdr3_aa: CASSGPGNYGYTF

d_call: NA
j_call: TRBJ2-7
clone_size: few
v_call: TRBV5-1
cdr3_nt: TGCGCCAGCAGCTTGTATACGTCTACCTACGAGCAGTACTTC
cdr3_aa: CASSLYTSTYEQYF

d_call: TRBD1
j_call: TRBJ1-2
clone_size: NA
v_call: TRBV30
cdr3_nt: TGTGCCTGGAGCGAAGGGACAGGGGGCATGTGGGGCTACACCTTC
cdr3_aa: CAWSEGTGGMWGYTF

d_call: NA
j_call: TRBJ1-6
clone_size: NA
v_call: TRBV30
cdr3_nt: TGTGCCTGGATGAGCGCATTAGGAACGAGCTCCTATAATTCACCCCTCCACTTT
cdr3_aa: CAWMSALGTSSYNSPLHF

d_call: TRBD2
j_call: TRBJ2-7
clone_size: NA
v_call: TRBV11-1
cdr3_nt: TGTGCCAGCACCTCAGTCCAGCGGGGGAAAGACGAGCAGTACTTC
cdr3_aa: CASTSVQRGKDEQYF

d_call: NA
j_call: TRBJ2-7
clone_size: NA
v_call: TRBV6-6
cdr3_nt: TGTGCCAGCAGTTGGGGCAGGGAAACCTACGAGCAGTACTTC
cdr3_aa: CASSWGRETYEQYF

d_call: NA
j_call: TRBJ1-6
clone_size: NA
v_call: TRBV5-1
cdr3_nt: TGCGCCAGCAGCTTGCACGGAGCGGAAGGAAATAATTCACCCCTCCACTTT
cdr3_aa: CASSLHGAEGNNSPLHF

d_call: NA
j_call: TRBJ2-7
clone_size: NA
v_call: TRBV7-9
cdr3_nt: TGTGCCAGCAGCCGGACTACAGGGGGGGAGAGCGAGCAGTACTTC
cdr3_aa: CASSRTTGGESEQYF

d_call: NA
j_call: TRBJ1-4
clone_size: NA
v_call: TRBV28
cdr3_nt: TGTGCCAGCAGTCCCCCTGCGGGTCAAAGCAATAAGGTGTTTTTT
cdr3_aa: CASSPPAGQSNKVFF

d_call: TRBD1
j_call: TRBJ2-5
clone_size: NA
v_call: TRBV2
cdr3_nt: TGTGCCAGCAAAAGACAGGGGGGGGAGCAGTACTTC
cdr3_aa: CASKRQGGEQYF

d_call: NA
j_call: TRBJ2-7
clone_size: NA
v_call: TRBV19
cdr3_nt: TGTGCCAGTAGTATAGCCAGGACTTCCTACGAGCAGTACTTC
cdr3_aa: CASSIARTSYEQYF

d_call: NA
j_call: TRBJ1-1
clone_size: NA
v_call: TRBV6-1
cdr3_nt: TGTGCCAGCAAGACGGGGACTTCTGAAGCTTTCTTT
cdr3_aa: CASKTGTSEAFF

d_call: TRBD1
j_call: TRBJ1-1
clone_size: NA
v_call: TRBV6-5
cdr3_nt: TGTGCCAGCAGTATCGGGACAGGGGTAGAAGCTTTCTTT
cdr3_aa: CASSIGTGVEAFF

d_call: TRBD1
j_call: TRBJ2-1
clone_size: NA
v_call: TRBV11-2
cdr3_nt: TGTGCCAGCAGCGCTTACAGGGGTTGGTCCTACAATGAGCAGTTCTTC
cdr3_aa: CASSAYRGWSYNEQFF

d_call: TRBD1
j_call: TRBJ1-1
clone_size: few
v_call: TRBV5-1
cdr3_nt: TGCGCCAGCAGCTTCGGGACAGGCAACACTGAAGCTTTCTTT
cdr3_aa: CASSFGTGNTEAFF

d_call: NA
j_call: TRBJ1-5
clone_size: NA
v_call: TRBV6-1
cdr3_nt: TGTGCCAGCAGAGAGGGGGGCAATCAGCCCCAGCATTTT
cdr3_aa: CASREGGNQPQHF